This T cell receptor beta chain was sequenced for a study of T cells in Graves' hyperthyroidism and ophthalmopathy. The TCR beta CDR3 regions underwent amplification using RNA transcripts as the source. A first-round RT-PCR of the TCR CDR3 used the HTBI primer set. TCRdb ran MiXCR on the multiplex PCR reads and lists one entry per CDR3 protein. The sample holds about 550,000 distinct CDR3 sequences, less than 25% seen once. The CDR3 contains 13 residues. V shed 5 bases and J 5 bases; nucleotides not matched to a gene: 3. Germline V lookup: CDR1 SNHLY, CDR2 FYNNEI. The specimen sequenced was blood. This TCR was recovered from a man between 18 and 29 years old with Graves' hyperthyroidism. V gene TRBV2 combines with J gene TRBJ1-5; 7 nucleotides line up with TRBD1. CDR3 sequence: CASSPDRDQPQHF. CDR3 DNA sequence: TGTGCCAGCAGTCCCGACAGGGATCAGCCCCAGCATTTT.